The 14 T cell receptor beta chains listed next were all sequenced from one sample in a study of CXCR3-negative and CXCR3-positive naive CD8 T cells. UMI-labeled 5' RACE yielded the TRB cDNA libraries. TCRdb reprocessed the 5' RACE reads, with one entry per CDR3 protein and no DNA. This table lists about 6,000 distinct CDR3 sequences. The sequenced sample consisted of naive CXCR3- CD8+ T cells from blood. The subset here: CD45RO-CCR7+CD27+CD95- naive CD8+ T cells lacking CXCR3 (TNR3-). Receptors originate from a human donor in good health. Some clones in this sample may be carry-over from other donors' samples.

V gene TRBV20-1 combines with J gene TRBJ1-1. From germline, CDR1 is DFQATT and CDR2 SNEGSKA (reference sequence). The CDR3 loop spans 13 amino acids. The chain's CDR3 is CSASVQGYTEAFF.

The V and J genes are TRBV19 and TRBJ2-5. The germline gives CDR1 LNHDA, CDR2 SQIVND (reference sequence). This CDR3 is 15 amino acids long. The CDR3: CASSIRRRKQETQYF.

The CDR3 loop is CASSKGPEQETQYF. The chain employs TRBV21-1 and TRBJ2-5. TRBV21-1 is shown as a pseudogene. CDR3 length: 14 residues.

Frequency places this clonotype as medium-sized. V gene TRBV12-3 or TRBV12-4 combines with J gene TRBJ1-6. The CDR3 runs 18 residues. This CDR3 reads CASSLGFWGEIRNSPLHF.

The chain recombines TRBV10-3 with TRBJ1-3; TCRdb's D call, TRBD1, is unchecked because there is no DNA. The germline CDR1 and CDR2 sequences are ENHRY and SYGVKD. The length of the CDR3 is 16 residues. The CDR3 protein is CAISPDRTNSGNTIYF.

The J gene is TRBJ2-7, the V gene TRBV5-1. The CDR3 sequence is 12 residues long. CDR1 is SGHRS, CDR2 YFSETQ, per germline. CDR3 sequence reads: CESSVVRDEQYF.

The rearrangement uses TRBV2 and TRBJ1-1; without DNA, the TCRdb call of TRBD1 cannot be checked. The CDR3 spans 11 residues. The germline V gene encodes CDR1 SNHLY and CDR2 FYNNEI. This CDR3 is CASRGQPEAFF.

V is TRBV15 and J is TRBJ2-1. The CDR3 runs to 16 residues. Germline CDR1 reads LNHNV; CDR2 reads YYDKDF (reference sequence). The CDR3 protein is CATSRDITTTFGEQFF.

The chain joins TRBV29-1 to TRBJ2-7; TCRdb outputs TRBD1, but without DNA this stays unchecked. The CDR3 has 15 amino acids. In germline, CDR1 is SQVTM, CDR2 ANQGSEA. The chain's CDR3 is CSVVGPLRSSYEQYF.

The chain is built from TRBV2 and TRBJ1-1; TCRdb names TRBD1, which stays unverified in the absence of DNA. CDR3 size: 14 residues. Germline CDR1 is SNHLY and CDR2 is FYNNEI. The CDR3 sequence: CASNPGGGHTEAFF.

The chain is built from TRBV6-6 and TRBJ2-7; TCRdb names TRBD1, which stays unverified in the absence of DNA. This CDR3 comprises 14 residues. Germline lookup yields CDR1 MNHNY and CDR2 SVGAGI (reference sequence). The chain's CDR3 is CASSPGTFSYDHYF.

According to its frequency, this clonotype is medium-sized. The chain joins TRBV20-1 to TRBJ2-6; TCRdb calls TRBD1, which cannot be checked without DNA. Germline CDR1 and CDR2: DFQATT and SNEGSKA (reference sequence). The CDR3 is 16 residues long. CDR3 in amino acids: CSATRGGSSGANVLTF.

The J gene is TRBJ2-7, the V gene TRBV5-6; TCRdb reports TRBD1, a call that lacks DNA to check it against. The CDR3 runs 14 residues. Germline V gene data show CDR1 as SGHDT and CDR2 as YYEEEE. The CDR3 sequence is CASSSGTGTYEQYF. The complete variable domain, with remaining parts taken from reference TRBV5-6 and TRBJ2-7, reads DAGVTQSPTHLIKTRGQQVTLRCSPKSGHDTVSWYQQALGQGPQFIFQYYEEEERQRGNFPDRFSGHQFPNYSSELNVNALLLGDSALYLCASSSGTGTYEQYFGPGTRLTVT.

Considering frequency, this clonotype is medium-sized. J is TRBJ2-1 and V is TRBV29-1; TCRdb's D call of TRBD1 is untestable without DNA. Germline V CDR1 and CDR2: SQVTM, ANQGSEA. The CDR3 contains 12 residues. CDR3 loop: CSAGAGYDEQFF.